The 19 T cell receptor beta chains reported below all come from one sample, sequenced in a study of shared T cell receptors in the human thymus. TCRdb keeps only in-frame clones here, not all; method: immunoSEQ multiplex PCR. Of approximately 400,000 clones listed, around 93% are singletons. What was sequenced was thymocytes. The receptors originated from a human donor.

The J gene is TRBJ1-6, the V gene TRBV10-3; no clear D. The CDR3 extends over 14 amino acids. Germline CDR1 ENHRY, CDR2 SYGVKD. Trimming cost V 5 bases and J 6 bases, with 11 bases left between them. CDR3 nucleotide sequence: TGTGCCATCAGTCGAAATAGGGTTAATTCACCCCTCCACTTT. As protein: CAISRNRVNSPLHF.

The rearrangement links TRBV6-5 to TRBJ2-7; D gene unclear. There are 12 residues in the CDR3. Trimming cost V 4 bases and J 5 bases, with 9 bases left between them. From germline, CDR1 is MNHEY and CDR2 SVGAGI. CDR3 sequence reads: CASSSQSHEQYF. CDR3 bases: TGTGCCAGCAGTTCACAGTCCCACGAGCAGTACTTC.

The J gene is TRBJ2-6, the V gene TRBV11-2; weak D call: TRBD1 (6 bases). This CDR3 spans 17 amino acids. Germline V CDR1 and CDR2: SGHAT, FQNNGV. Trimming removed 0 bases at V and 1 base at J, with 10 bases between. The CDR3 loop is CASSLDRGSSGANVLTF. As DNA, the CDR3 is TGTGCCAGCAGCTTAGACAGGGGATCTTCTGGGGCCAACGTCCTGACTTTC.

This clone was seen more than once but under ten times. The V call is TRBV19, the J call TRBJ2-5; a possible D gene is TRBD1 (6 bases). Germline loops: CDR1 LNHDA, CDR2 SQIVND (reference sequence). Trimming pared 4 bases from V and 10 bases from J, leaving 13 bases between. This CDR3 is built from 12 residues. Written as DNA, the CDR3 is TGTGCCAGTAGTAACTGCAGGGGTATCCAGTACTTC. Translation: CASSNCRGIQYF.

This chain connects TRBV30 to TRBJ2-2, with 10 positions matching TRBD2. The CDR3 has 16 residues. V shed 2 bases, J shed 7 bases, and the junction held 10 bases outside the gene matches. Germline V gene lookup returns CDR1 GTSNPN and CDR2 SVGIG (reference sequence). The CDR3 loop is CAWSCLAGEGGGELFF. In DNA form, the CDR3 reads TGTGCCTGGAGTTGTCTAGCGGGAGAAGGGGGCGGGGAGCTGTTTTTT. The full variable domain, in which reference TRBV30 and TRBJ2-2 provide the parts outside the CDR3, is SQTIHQWPATLVQPVGSPLSLECTVEGTSNPNLYWYRQAAGRGLQLLFYSVGIGQISSEVPQNLSASRPQDRQFILSSKKLLLSDSGFYLCAWSCLAGEGGGELFFGEGSRLTVL.

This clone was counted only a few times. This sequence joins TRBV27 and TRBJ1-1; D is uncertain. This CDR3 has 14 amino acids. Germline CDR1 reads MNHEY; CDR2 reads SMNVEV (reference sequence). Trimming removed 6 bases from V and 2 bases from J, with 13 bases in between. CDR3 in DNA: TGTGCCAGCAGGGGTCAGAGGGAAAACACTGAAGCTTTCTTT. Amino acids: CASRGQRENTEAFF.

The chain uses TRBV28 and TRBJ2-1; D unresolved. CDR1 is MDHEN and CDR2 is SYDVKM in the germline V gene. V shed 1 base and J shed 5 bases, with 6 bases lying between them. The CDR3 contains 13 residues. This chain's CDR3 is CASSLFRDNEQFF. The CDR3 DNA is TGTGCCAGCAGTTTATTCCGGGACAATGAGCAGTTCTTC.

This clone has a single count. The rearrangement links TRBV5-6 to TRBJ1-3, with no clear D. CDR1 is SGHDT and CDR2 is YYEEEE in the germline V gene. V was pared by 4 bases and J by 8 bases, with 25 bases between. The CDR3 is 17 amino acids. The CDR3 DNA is TGTGCCAGCAGCCGACGGGGAAGGGCCCTCCGTTTGGACACCATATATTTT. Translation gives CASSRRGRALRLDTIYF. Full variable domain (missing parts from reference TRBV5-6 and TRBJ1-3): DAGVTQSPTHLIKTRGQQVTLRCSPKSGHDTVSWYQQALGQGPQFIFQYYEEEERQRGNFPDRFSGHQFPNYSSELNVNALLLGDSALYLCASSRRGRALRLDTIYFGEGSWLTVV.

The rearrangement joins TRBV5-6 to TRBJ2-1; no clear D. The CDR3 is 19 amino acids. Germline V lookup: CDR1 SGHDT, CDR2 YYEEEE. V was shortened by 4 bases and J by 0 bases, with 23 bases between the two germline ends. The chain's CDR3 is CASSASGYYYISSYNEQFF. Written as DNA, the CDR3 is TGTGCCAGCAGCGCCAGTGGGTATTACTATATCAGCTCCTACAATGAGCAGTTCTTC.

This CDR3 reads CASSLRDRELSGANVLTF. In DNA, the CDR3 is TGTGCCAGCAGTCTACGGGACAGGGAACTTTCTGGGGCCAACGTCCTGACTTTC. The V gene is TRBV27, the J gene TRBJ2-6, with TRBD1 matching 9 bases. Germline V gene data show CDR1 as MNHEY and CDR2 as SMNVEV (reference sequence). The CDR3 spans 18 residues. V lost 5 bases and J lost 1; bases outside the gene matches: 9.

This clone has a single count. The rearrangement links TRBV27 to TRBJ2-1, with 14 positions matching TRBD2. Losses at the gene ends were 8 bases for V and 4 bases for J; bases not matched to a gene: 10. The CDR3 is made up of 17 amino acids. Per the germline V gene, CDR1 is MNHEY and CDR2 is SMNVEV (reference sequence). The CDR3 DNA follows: TGTGCCAGCGGACTAGCGGGAGGTTTTACGGATTACAATGAGCAGTTCTTC. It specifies CASGLAGGFTDYNEQFF.

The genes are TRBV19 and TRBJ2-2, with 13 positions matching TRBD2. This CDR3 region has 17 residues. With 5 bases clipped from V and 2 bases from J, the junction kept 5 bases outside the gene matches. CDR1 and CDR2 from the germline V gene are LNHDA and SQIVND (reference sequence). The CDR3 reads CASSPGTSGINTGELFF. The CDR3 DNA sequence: TGTGCCAGTAGTCCTGGGACTAGCGGGATAAACACCGGGGAGCTGTTTTTT.

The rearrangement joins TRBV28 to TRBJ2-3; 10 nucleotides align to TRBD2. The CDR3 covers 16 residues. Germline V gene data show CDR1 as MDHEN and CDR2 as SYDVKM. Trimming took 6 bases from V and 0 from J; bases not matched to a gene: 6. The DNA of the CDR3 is TGTGCCAGCAGCAATACTAGCGGGAACAGCACAGATACGCAGTATTTT. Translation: CASSNTSGNSTDTQYF.

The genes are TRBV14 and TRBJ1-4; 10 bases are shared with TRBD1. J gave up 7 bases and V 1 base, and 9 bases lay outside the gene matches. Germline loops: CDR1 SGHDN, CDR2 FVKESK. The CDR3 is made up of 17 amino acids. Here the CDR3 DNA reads TGTGCCAGCAGCCAAGGAGGGACAGGGGTGGAGGTTGAAAAACTGTTTTTT. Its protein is CASSQGGTGVEVEKLFF. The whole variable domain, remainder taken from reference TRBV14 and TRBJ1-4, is EAGVTQFPSHSVIEKGQTVTLRCDPISGHDNLYWYRRVMGKEIKFLLHFVKESKQDESGMPNNRFLAERTGGTYSTLKVQPAELEDSGVYFCASSQGGTGVEVEKLFFGSGTQLSVL.

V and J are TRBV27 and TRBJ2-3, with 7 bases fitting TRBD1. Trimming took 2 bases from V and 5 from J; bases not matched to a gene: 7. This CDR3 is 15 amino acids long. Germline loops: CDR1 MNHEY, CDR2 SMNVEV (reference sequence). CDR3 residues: CASSLLGGSGDTQYF. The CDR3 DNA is TGTGCCAGCAGTTTACTAGGGGGCTCGGGAGATACGCAGTATTTT.

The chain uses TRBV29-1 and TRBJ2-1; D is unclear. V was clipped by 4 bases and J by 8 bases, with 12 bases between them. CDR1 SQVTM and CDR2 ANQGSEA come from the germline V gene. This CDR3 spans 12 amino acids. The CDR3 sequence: CSVASSRHEQFF. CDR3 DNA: TGCAGCGTTGCCTCTTCTAGGCATGAGCAGTTCTTC.

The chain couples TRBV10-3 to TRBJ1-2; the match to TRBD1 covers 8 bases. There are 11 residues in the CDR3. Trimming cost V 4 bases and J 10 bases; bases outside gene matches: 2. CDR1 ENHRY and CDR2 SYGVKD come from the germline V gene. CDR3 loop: CAISVDRAYTF. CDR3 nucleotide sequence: TGTGCCATCAGTGTGGACAGGGCCTACACCTTC.

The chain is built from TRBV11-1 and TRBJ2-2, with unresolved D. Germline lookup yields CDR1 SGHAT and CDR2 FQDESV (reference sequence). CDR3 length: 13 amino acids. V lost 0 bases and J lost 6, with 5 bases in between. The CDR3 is CASSLAPPGELFF. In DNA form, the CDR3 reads TGTGCCAGCAGCTTAGCGCCCCCCGGGGAGCTGTTTTTT.

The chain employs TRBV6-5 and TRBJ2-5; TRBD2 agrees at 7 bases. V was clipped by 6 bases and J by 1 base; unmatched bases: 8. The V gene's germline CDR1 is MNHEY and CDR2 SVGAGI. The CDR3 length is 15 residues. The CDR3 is CASSPRTSAQETQYF. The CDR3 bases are TGTGCCAGCAGCCCCCGAACTAGCGCCCAAGAGACCCAGTACTTC.